Below, 21 T cell receptor beta chains from the same sample are listed, as sequenced in a study of T cell responses to AZD1222 COVID-19 vaccine. Data came from immunoSEQ multiplex PCR; TCRdb stores just in-frame clones and leaves some out. The sample includes 95,000 to 100,000 clones, approximately 90% seen only once; the top ten take roughly 1.7%. Sample: peripheral blood, taken on day 0 of AZD1222 vaccination. Receptors were obtained from an adult in good health.

In its sample, this clone was seen once. The V call is TRBV7-2, the J call TRBJ1-2, with D unclear. This CDR3 is 14 amino acids long. V lost 5 bases and J 5 bases, leaving 15 bases between the germline ends. Germline V gene data show CDR1 as SGHTA and CDR2 as FQGNSA. CDR3 amino acids: CASSQSWTEYGYTF. In DNA form, the CDR3 reads TGTGCCAGCAGCCAATCTTGGACGGAATATGGCTACACCTTC.

This clone has just one count. V is TRBV11-1 and J is TRBJ2-3; TRBD2 matches at 9 bases. The germline gives CDR1 SGHAT, CDR2 FQDESV (reference sequence). The CDR3 runs 14 residues. Trimming removed 8 bases from V and 2 bases from J; junction bases left unmatched: 5. The CDR3 loop is CASGGGATTDTQYF. The CDR3 DNA reads as TGTGCCAGCGGCGGGGGGGCAACCACAGATACGCAGTATTTT.

The chain recombines TRBV5-5 with TRBJ1-1, with TRBD1 matching 10 bases. CDR3 length: 14 amino acids. CDR1 is SGHKS and CDR2 is YYEKEE in the germline V gene (reference sequence). V trimming: 4 bases; J trimming: 6 bases; junction bases outside the gene matches: 6. Written as DNA, the CDR3 is TGTGCCAGCAGCGCCCTGACAGGGGGCGCTGAAGCTTTCTTT. Translated, it gives CASSALTGGAEAFF. Full variable domain (remainder filled in from reference TRBV5-5 and TRBJ1-1): DAGVTQSPTHLIKTRGQQVTLRCSPISGHKSVSWYQQVLGQGPQFIFQYYEKEERGRGNFPDRFSARQFPNYSSELNVNALLLGDSALYLCASSALTGGAEAFFGQGTRLTVV.

Remarks on this clone: Sequence at one end of the junction differs from germline and may be a read error. The V gene is TRBV10-3, the J gene TRBJ1-6; unclear D gene. The CDR3 has 13 amino acids. The germline V gene encodes CDR1 ENHRY and CDR2 SYGVKD. The CDR3: CAISESEGSPQSF. CDR3 coding DNA: TGTGCCATCAGTGAGTCGGAAGGGTCACCCCAGTCCTTT.

The V gene is TRBV2, the J gene TRBJ2-7; maybe TRBD1 (5 bases). This CDR3 has 14 residues. Trimming left V 5 bases short and J 0 bases short, with 11 bases between. Germline CDR1 is SNHLY and CDR2 is FYNNEI. CDR3 sequence: CASSQRTSSYEQYF. For the CDR3, the DNA is TGTGCCAGCAGTCAAAGGACAAGCTCCTACGAGCAGTACTTC.

The chain couples TRBV2 to TRBJ1-4; 7 nucleotides line up with TRBD1. Germline V lookup: CDR1 SNHLY, CDR2 FYNNEI. This CDR3 spans 15 amino acids. V trimming: 6 bases; J trimming: 7 bases; junction bases outside the gene matches: 11. CDR3 loop: CASRPRQGLSEKLFF. In DNA form, the CDR3 reads TGTGCCAGCAGGCCTAGACAGGGTTTAAGTGAAAAACTGTTTTTT.

The chain has TRBV14 and TRBJ1-3, with TRBD1 as a possible D gene (6 bases). The CDR3 has 15 amino acids. Trimming took off 5 bases at V and 4 bases at J, with 15 bases between the two ends. Germline CDR1 reads SGHDN; CDR2 reads FVKESK. CDR3: CASSMGGWKGNTIYF. DNA of the CDR3: TGTGCCAGCAGCATGGGGGGCTGGAAAGGAAACACCATATATTTT.

The V and J genes are TRBV30 and TRBJ2-3; D tentatively reads TRBD1 or TRBD2 (5 bases each). Trimming left V 1 base short and J 2 bases short, with 16 bases between. CDR1 and CDR2 (germline): GTSNPN, SVGIG (reference sequence). The CDR3 has 16 residues. In DNA, the CDR3 is TGTGCCTGGAGTGGGGGGATTAGCAGTTTCACAGATACGCAGTATTTT. This encodes CAWSGGISSFTDTQYF. Full variable domain (missing parts from reference TRBV30 and TRBJ2-3): SQTIHQWPATLVQPVGSPLSLECTVEGTSNPNLYWYRQAAGRGLQLLFYSVGIGQISSEVPQNLSASRPQDRQFILSSKKLLLSDSGFYLCAWSGGISSFTDTQYFGPGTRLTVL.

This clone was counted once. The V and J genes are TRBV28 and TRBJ2-5, with 10 bases matching TRBD1. From germline, CDR1 is MDHEN and CDR2 SYDVKM. Germline trimming cut 5 bases from V and 4 bases from J; bases unmatched to any gene: 1. CDR3 length: 13 residues. The CDR3 region has the DNA TGTGCCAGCAGTCGGGACAGGGGAGAGACCCAGTACTTC. It is translated as CASSRDRGETQYF.

The J gene is TRBJ2-7, the V gene TRBV10-3; 8 bases agree with TRBD2. The CDR3 runs 16 residues. Germline-derived CDR1 and CDR2 are ENHRY and SYGVKD. The V gene end was trimmed by 3 bases and the J gene end by 4 bases; junction bases not matched to a gene: 11. The CDR3 nucleotides read TGTGCCATCAGTGACGGGGGGGGCCTATCTGGGTACGAGCAGTACTTC. Translated: CAISDGGGLSGYEQYF.

The genes are TRBV7-2 and TRBJ1-5; 10 bases are a match to TRBD1. Trimming removed 1 base from V and 4 bases from J; junction bases left unmatched: 7. From germline, CDR1 is SGHTA and CDR2 FQGNSA. The CDR3 extends over 17 amino acids. CDR3 sequence: CASSLGRDRGRNQPQHF. In DNA form, the CDR3 reads TGTGCCAGCAGCTTAGGACGGGACAGGGGTAGGAATCAGCCCCAGCATTTT.

The V and J genes are TRBV3-1 (or the pseudogene TRBV3-2) and TRBJ1-2; D ambiguous. CDR1 and CDR2 (germline): LGHDT, YNNKEL (reference sequence). Trimming left V 1 base short and J 0 bases short, with 15 bases between. The CDR3 spans 17 residues. As DNA, the CDR3 is TGTGCCAGCAGCCAAGTAGCAGGAGGCGATACTAACTATGGCTACACCTTC. This translates into CASSQVAGGDTNYGYTF.

The CDR3, as DNA: TGTGCCACCAGCAGAGATAGGCAGACTTATGGCTACACCTTC. Its translation is CATSRDRQTYGYTF. The chain joins TRBV15 to TRBJ1-2; D uncertain. This CDR3 has 14 amino acids. The germline V gene encodes CDR1 LNHNV and CDR2 YYDKDF (reference sequence). Trimming removed 0 bases at V and 5 bases at J, with 10 bases between.

The J gene is TRBJ1-2, the V gene TRBV28; TRBD1 matches 9 bases. V was pared by 7 bases and J by 8 bases, with 17 bases of the junction left unmatched. The CDR3 spans 16 residues. The germline CDR1 and CDR2 sequences are MDHEN and SYDVKM. CDR3 nucleotide sequence: TGTGCCAGCACCGAACAGGGGGCAAGAATCTTTTACGGCTACACCTTC. It translates to CASTEQGARIFYGYTF.

The CDR3 protein is CASSLGNVGTEAFF. The DNA for the CDR3 is TGTGCCAGCAGCTTAGGTAATGTGGGCACTGAAGCTTTCTTT. The chain carries TRBV11-3 and TRBJ1-1; no firm D call. Germline V gene sequence: CDR1 SGHNT, CDR2 YENEEA. The CDR3 is 14 residues long. V lost 1 base, J lost 4 bases, and 10 bases lay in between.

This chain joins TRBV18 and TRBJ2-5, with unresolved D. V lost 0 bases and J lost 6, with 8 bases in between. CDR1 is KGHSH, CDR2 LQKENI, per germline. The CDR3 is made up of 13 amino acids. CDR3 DNA sequence: TGTGCCAGCTCACCACCGTCACCTCAGACCCAGTACTTC. Its protein product is CASSPPSPQTQYF. Variable domain in full (rest from reference TRBV18 and TRBJ2-5): NAGVMQNPRHLVRRRGQEARLRCSPMKGHSHVYWYRQLPEEGLKFMVYLQKENIIDESGMPKERFSAEFPKEGPSILRIQQVVRGDSAAYFCASSPPSPQTQYFGPGTRLLVL.

The sample holds a few counts of this clone. The gene calls are TRBV3-1 (or the pseudogene TRBV3-2) and TRBJ1-1; possible D gene TRBD1, 6 bases. The CDR3 totals 15 residues. CDR1 and CDR2 from the germline V gene are LGHDT and YNNKEL (reference sequence). Trimming took off 4 bases at V and 3 bases at J, with 15 bases between the two ends. CDR3 DNA: TGTGCCAGCAGCCCGCGTTCGGGGGGCTACACTGAAGCTTTCTTT. Amino acid sequence: CASSPRSGGYTEAFF.

The V and J genes are TRBV6-7 and TRBJ1-4, with TRBD1 matching over 9 bases. TRBV6-7 falls under the ORF class, with uncertain function. This CDR3 is built from 19 residues. J was trimmed by 0 bases and V by 5 bases; bases with no gene match: 13. CDR3 residues: CASSAPRTGDESTNEKLFF. The CDR3 bases are TGTGCCAGCAGTGCCCCGCGGACAGGGGACGAATCAACTAATGAAAAACTGTTTTTT.

V usage is TRBV12-3 or TRBV12-4 and J usage is TRBJ1-4, with D unresolved. Trimming removed 3 bases at V and 7 bases at J, with 6 bases between. CDR3 length equals 12 residues. CDR3 sequence reads: CASSFGPEKLFF. The CDR3 region has the DNA TGTGCCAGCAGTTTTGGGCCTGAAAAACTGTTTTTT.

The chain couples TRBV19 to TRBJ1-6, with 7 bases matching TRBD1. CDR3 length equals 12 residues. From germline, CDR1 is LNHDA and CDR2 SQIVND (reference sequence). Losses at the gene ends were 10 bases for V and 9 bases for J; bases not matched to a gene: 6. CDR3 in amino acids: CATTTGFSPLHF. DNA for the CDR3: TGTGCCACTACGACAGGGTTTTCACCCCTCCACTTT. Drawing the rest from reference TRBV19 and TRBJ1-6, the complete variable domain is DGGITQSPKYLFRKEGQNVTLSCEQNLNHDAMYWYRQDPGQGLRLIYYSQIVNDFQKGDIAEGYSVSREKKESFPLTVTSAQKNPTAFYLCATTTGFSPLHFGNGTRLTVT.

This clone has a handful of counts. The chain joins TRBV11-1 to TRBJ1-1; 8 bases line up with TRBD1. V shed 6 bases and J 1 base; nucleotides not matched to a gene: 4. Germline CDR1 and CDR2: SGHAT and FQDESV (reference sequence). This CDR3 contains 14 residues. CDR3 sequence (DNA): TGTGCCAGCAGTCCCGGACAGGGGAACACTGAAGCTTTCTTT. It is translated as CASSPGQGNTEAFF.